This T cell receptor beta chain was captured in a study of blood T cell repertoires in COVID-19. Study in general: Acute and convalescent COVID-19 specimens originated in the United States, Italy and Spain. T cells, B-cell-depleted T cells, or PBMCs provided the cDNA or gDNA that served as material.

The CDR3 has 17 residues. V was pared by 1 base and J by 5 bases, with 20 bases between. CDR1 and CDR2 (germline): LNHDA, SQIVND (reference sequence). One Seattle source followed patients from active infection through their disease course. The authors' processing: Reference gene primer amplification gave nucleated cell count estimates. Only in-frame clones appear in the TCRdb table, and some are missing; sequencing was by immunoSEQ multiplex PCR. V and J calls and clone size are those listed in that table; D and trimming were worked out from the DNA. The sample has fewer than 200,000 clones; roughly 81% are singletons.

The sample comprised peripheral blood. The receptor was isolated from a woman in her 40s with COVID-19, enrolled during active disease. This rearrangement joins TRBV19 to TRBJ2-5, with D perhaps TRBD2 (6 bases). This CDR3 is CASSIGGTPRRGETQYF. CDR3 DNA sequence: TGTGCCAGTAGTATAGGCGGGACGCCGAGACGTGGGGAGACCCAGTACTTC.